The 21 T cell receptor beta chains given below trace back to one sample, sequenced in a study of human T cells and chemical hapten exposure. As to time point: healthy volunteer bleed at 6 weeks. Blood, whole and unfractionated, served as the source for total RNA extraction. TCRdb redid the calling of the RACE reads with MiXCR, one entry per CDR3 protein. Here the sample spans some 65,000 distinct CDR3 sequences, approximately 6.5% being singletons. Sequencing used whole blood. The receptors come from a female donor in good health. Some clones in this sample may be carry-over from other donors' samples.

The chain uses TRBV7-8 and TRBJ1-2; 7 positions match TRBD1. The CDR3 consists of 15 residues. Looked up from germline, CDR1 is SGHVS and CDR2 is FQNEAQ. J lost 7 bases, V lost 0 bases, and 8 bases had no gene match. This CDR3 reads CASSLAQGDPLGYTF. CDR3 nucleotide sequence: TGTGCCAGCAGCTTAGCGCAGGGGGATCCCCTTGGCTACACCTTC.

This clonotype was seen many times. The chain uses TRBV20-1 and TRBJ1-5, with D maybe TRBD1 (6 bases). In germline, CDR1 is DFQATT, CDR2 SNEGSKA (reference sequence). The CDR3 has 13 residues. V lost 4 bases and J 7 bases, leaving 14 bases between the germline ends. The CDR3 spells CSAMFTGLQPQHF. CDR3 nucleotide sequence: TGCAGTGCTATGTTTACAGGGCTCCAGCCCCAGCATTTT.

This clonotype was seen repeatedly, ten times or more. The J gene is TRBJ2-1, the V gene TRBV29-1; 7 nucleotides line up with TRBD2. The ends lost 4 bases at V and 5 bases at J; junction bases unmatched: 11. CDR1 and CDR2 (germline): SQVTM, ANQGSEA. The CDR3 covers 15 residues. The CDR3 nucleotides are TGCAGCGTTGTGCAGCGGGACTCCTTCGACAATGAGCAGTTCTTC. This codes for CSVVQRDSFDNEQFF.

This clonotype was seen more than once but under ten times. The chain is built from TRBV28 and TRBJ2-3, with D uncertain. In germline, CDR1 is MDHEN, CDR2 SYDVKM. Trimming left V 6 bases short and J 1 base short, with 11 bases between. This CDR3 spans 14 amino acids. The CDR3 nucleotides are TGTGCCAGCAGCCGAACCACTGGCACAGATACGCAGTATTTT. Amino acids: CASSRTTGTDTQYF. Supplemented by reference TRBV28 and TRBJ2-3, the full variable domain reads DVKVTQSSRYLVKRTGEKVFLECVQDMDHENMFWYRQDPGLGLRLIYFSYDVKMKEKGDIPEGYSVSREKKERFSLILESASTNQTSMYLCASSRTTGTDTQYFGPGTRLTVL.

The chain links TRBV7-9 to TRBJ1-1; the match to TRBD1 covers 8 bases. Looked up from germline, CDR1 is SEHNR and CDR2 is FQNEAQ (reference sequence). Trimming at V came to 5 bases and at J to 0 bases, leaving 5 bases not matched to a gene. CDR3 length equals 15 residues. CDR3 coding DNA: TGTGCCAGCAGCGCCCCGGGACAGGTGAACACTGAAGCTTTCTTT. Translation gives CASSAPGQVNTEAFF.

This clonotype came up many times. V and J are TRBV7-9 and TRBJ2-3; D not certain. The CDR3 runs to 16 residues. Germline V lookup: CDR1 SEHNR, CDR2 FQNEAQ (reference sequence). V was clipped by 5 bases and J by 2 bases, with 17 bases between them. This CDR3 reads CASSPNTKKLTDTQYF. Here the CDR3 DNA reads TGTGCCAGCAGCCCCAATACTAAAAAACTCACAGATACGCAGTATTTT.

The sample holds many counts of this clonotype. This chain connects TRBV3-1 to TRBJ1-2; TRBD1 matches at 9 bases. Losses at the gene ends were 4 bases for V and 7 bases for J; bases not matched to a gene: 7. The germline V gene encodes CDR1 LGHDT and CDR2 YNNKEL (reference sequence). This CDR3 is 14 amino acids long. The CDR3 DNA follows: TGTGCCAGCAGCCTCCGGGACAGGGCTTCTGGCTACACCTTC. It is translated as CASSLRDRASGYTF.

This clonotype was seen just once. The J gene is TRBJ2-1, the V gene TRBV11-2; D gene unclear. Trimming removed 10 bases from V and 4 bases from J, with 14 bases in between. In germline, CDR1 is SGHAT, CDR2 FQNNGV. The CDR3 has 13 amino acids. This CDR3 reads CAIHKARYNEQFF. The CDR3 DNA reads as TGTGCCATTCACAAGGCCCGATACAATGAGCAGTTCTTC. The whole variable domain, filled in from reference TRBV11-2 and TRBJ2-1, reads EAGVAQSPRYKIIEKRQSVAFWCNPISGHATLYWYQQILGQGPKLLIQFQNNGVVDDSQLPKDRFSAERLKGVDSTLKIQPAKLEDSAVYLCAIHKARYNEQFFGPGTRLTVL.

This clonotype was counted ten times or more. V and J are TRBV4-3 and TRBJ2-7; 9 nucleotides agree with TRBD2. J lost 7 bases, V lost 3 bases, and 10 bases had no gene match. CDR3 length: 15 amino acids. CDR1 is LGHNA, CDR2 YSLEER, per germline. CDR3 amino acids: CASSQGSGSSLEQYF. The CDR3 coding sequence is TGCGCCAGCAGCCAGGGTAGCGGGAGCTCCTTAGAGCAGTACTTC.

Points on this clonotype: This sequence may be a read error, since a much larger clone differs from it by one base. The chain carries TRBV4-1 and TRBJ2-3; D is possibly TRBD2 (5 bases). The CDR3 has 16 amino acids. Germline lookup yields CDR1 MGHRA and CDR2 YSYEKL. V was pared by 0 bases and J by 5 bases, with 15 bases between. CDR3 region: CASSQEPRTEGDTQYF. Written as DNA, the CDR3 is TGCGCCAGCAGCCAAGAGCCGCGAACCGAGGGAGATACGCAGTATTTT.

This clonotype appeared many times. The chain couples TRBV20-1 to TRBJ2-1; no clear D gene. V lost 4 bases and J 1 base, leaving 11 bases between the germline ends. This CDR3 region has 14 residues. The germline gives CDR1 DFQATT, CDR2 SNEGSKA (reference sequence). CDR3 residues: CSATSLNSYNEQFF. The CDR3 DNA reads TGCAGTGCTACTTCCTTGAATTCCTACAATGAGCAGTTCTTC.

This clonotype was found a few times. The V and J genes are TRBV4-2 and TRBJ1-6; D is uncertain. Trimming cost V 1 base and J 7 bases, with 14 bases left between them. The CDR3 totals 16 residues. Germline assignment: CDR1 LGHNA and CDR2 YNFKEQ. The chain's CDR3 is CASSQVLETQNSPLHF. The DNA for the CDR3 is TGTGCCAGCAGCCAAGTCCTCGAGACACAAAATTCACCCCTCCACTTT.

This clonotype was seen many times. The genes are TRBV29-1 and TRBJ2-2; TRBD2 matches at 7 bases. Per germline, CDR1 SQVTM and CDR2 ANQGSEA. The CDR3 extends over 14 amino acids. The trim removed 4 bases at V and 2 bases at J, leaving 4 bases unmatched. CDR3 nucleotides: TGCAGCGTTGGAGGGAGGGCTAACACCGGGGAGCTGTTTTTT. It specifies CSVGGRANTGELFF.

The rearrangement links TRBV29-1 to TRBJ2-3, with 14 bases identical to TRBD2. The germline CDR1 and CDR2 sequences are SQVTM and ANQGSEA. Losses at the gene ends were 4 bases for V and 4 bases for J; bases not matched to a gene: 4. The CDR3 spans 15 residues. The CDR3 is CSVGGLAGAPDTQYF. CDR3 in DNA: TGCAGCGTTGGGGGACTAGCGGGAGCTCCAGATACGCAGTATTTT.

This clonotype was seen ten or more times. This rearrangement joins TRBV12-3 or TRBV12-4 to TRBJ2-7, with TRBD2 as a possible D gene (7 bases). Trimming removed 2 bases at V and 4 bases at J, with 15 bases between. The CDR3 loop spans 15 amino acids. The CDR3 DNA sequence: TGTGCCAGCAGTTTAACGGCCGGGGGGCCATACGAGCAGTACTTC. Its translation: CASSLTAGGPYEQYF.

The V gene is TRBV7-8, the J gene TRBJ2-7; D not resolved. V gave up 3 bases and J gave up 0 bases, with 9 bases separating them. Germline CDR1 SGHVS, CDR2 FQNEAQ. There are 14 residues in the CDR3. The CDR3 bases are TGTGCCAGCAGCTTCAAACGGAACTCCTACGAGCAGTACTTC. It encodes CASSFKRNSYEQYF.

This chain joins TRBV7-9 and TRBJ2-1; D remains unclear. V was clipped by 1 base and J by 7 bases, with 5 bases between them. Germline assignment: CDR1 SEHNR and CDR2 FQNEAQ (reference sequence). The CDR3 is 12 residues long. This CDR3 is CASSLGQNEQFF. CDR3 DNA sequence: TGTGCCAGCAGCTTAGGCCAGAATGAGCAGTTCTTC.

CDR3 protein: CSATPTDQIYYEQYF. The CDR3 bases are TGCAGTGCAACCCCGACAGATCAGATCTATTACGAGCAGTACTTC. V gene TRBV20-1 combines with J gene TRBJ2-7; possibly TRBD1 for D (5 bases). The germline gives CDR1 DFQATT, CDR2 SNEGSKA (reference sequence). The V gene lost 6 bases and the J gene lost 4 bases, with 22 bases spanning the gap. The CDR3 sequence is 15 residues long.

This clonotype was seen repeatedly, ten times or more. The chain recombines TRBV4-2 with TRBJ2-7, with a tentative D call TRBD1 (7 bases). Germline-derived CDR1 and CDR2 are LGHNA and YNFKEQ. The length of the CDR3 is 18 residues. V dropped 0 bases and J dropped 4 bases, with 22 bases sitting between them. The CDR3 coding sequence is TGTGCCAGCAGCCAAGATAACCCAGGACAGGTGGAGGGTTACGAGCAGTACTTC. It codes for CASSQDNPGQVEGYEQYF.

The rearrangement uses TRBV20-1 and TRBJ2-7, with 9 bases lining up with TRBD2. The CDR3 has 14 amino acids. Germline V gene lookup returns CDR1 DFQATT and CDR2 SNEGSKA (reference sequence). Germline trimming cut 2 bases from V and 3 bases from J; bases unmatched to any gene: 5. In DNA form, the CDR3 reads TGCAGTGCTAGACTGGCTAGCGGGGTCTACGAGCAGTACTTC. Its protein product is CSARLASGVYEQYF.

Only a few counts were recorded for this clonotype. The chain carries TRBV2 and TRBJ1-1; maybe TRBD1 (5 bases). V was trimmed by 5 bases and J by 3 bases, leaving 19 bases between them. This CDR3 comprises 16 residues. Germline CDR1 SNHLY, CDR2 FYNNEI. DNA of the CDR3: TGTGCCAGCAGTTCCCCCCGGGGCTGGCGGGACACTGAAGCTTTCTTT. It specifies CASSSPRGWRDTEAFF.